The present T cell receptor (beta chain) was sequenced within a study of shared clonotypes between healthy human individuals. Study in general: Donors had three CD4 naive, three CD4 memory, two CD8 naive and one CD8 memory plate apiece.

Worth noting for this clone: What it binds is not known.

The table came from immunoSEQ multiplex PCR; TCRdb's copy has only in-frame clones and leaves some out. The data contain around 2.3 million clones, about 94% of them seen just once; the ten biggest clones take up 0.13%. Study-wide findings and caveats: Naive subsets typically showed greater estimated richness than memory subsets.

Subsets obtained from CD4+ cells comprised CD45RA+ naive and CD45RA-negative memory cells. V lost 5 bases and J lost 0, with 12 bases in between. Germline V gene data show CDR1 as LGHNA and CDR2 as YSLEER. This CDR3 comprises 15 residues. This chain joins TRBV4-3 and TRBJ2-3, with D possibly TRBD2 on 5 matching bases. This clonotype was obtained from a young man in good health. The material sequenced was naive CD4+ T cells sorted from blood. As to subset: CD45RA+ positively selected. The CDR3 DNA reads TGCGCCAGCAGCTCGGAGGCAGGAAGCACAGATACGCAGTATTTT. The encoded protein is CASSSEAGSTDTQYF.